The 25 T cell receptor beta chains given below trace back to one sample, sequenced in a study of CD8+ T cells in alopecia areata. Extracted RNA was reverse transcribed into cDNA, the sequencing template. Repertoires were generated with immunoSEQ multiplex PCR, while TCRdb's copy carries only in-frame clones and drops some. The sample lists about 200,000 clones, 56% occurring once. The sample consisted of CD8+ T cells sorted from blood. The receptors come from a human donor in good health.

The count of this clone is one. CDR3 in DNA: TGTGCCAGCAGTTACGGGCAGGGGGCATATGAGCAGTTCTTC. Amino acid sequence: CASSYGQGAYEQFF. The rearrangement uses TRBV6-5 and TRBJ2-1; 8 nucleotides match TRBD1. This CDR3 is 14 amino acids long. Germline CDR1 and CDR2: MNHEY and SVGAGI. J gave up 8 bases and V 2 bases, and 5 bases lay outside the gene matches.

The V and J genes are TRBV27 and TRBJ1-1, with D possibly TRBD1 on 5 matching bases. V lost 3 bases and J lost 1, with 6 bases in between. Germline V gene data show CDR1 as MNHEY and CDR2 as SMNVEV (reference sequence). CDR3 size: 13 residues. CDR3 coding DNA: TGTGCCAGCAGTTTTACAGGGAACACTGAAGCTTTCTTT. This translates into CASSFTGNTEAFF.

The gene calls are TRBV6-5 and TRBJ1-4; perhaps TRBD1 as D (6 bases). This CDR3 is built from 13 residues. Trimming pared 4 bases from V and 10 bases from J, leaving 13 bases between. CDR1 MNHEY and CDR2 SVGAGI come from the germline V gene. The CDR3: CASSSQGEGKLFF. In DNA, the CDR3 is TGTGCCAGCAGTTCACAGGGTGAGGGAAAACTGTTTTTT.

This clone has just a few counts. V usage is TRBV5-1 and J usage is TRBJ1-1; TRBD1 matches at 9 bases. Germline-derived CDR1 and CDR2 are SGHRS and YFSETQ. The CDR3 is made up of 16 amino acids. Germline trimming cut 3 bases from V and 0 bases from J; bases unmatched to any gene: 6. DNA for the CDR3: TGCGCCAGCAGCTCCCCCGGGACAGGGCTGAACACTGAAGCTTTCTTT. Translation gives CASSSPGTGLNTEAFF.

This clone was picked up a small number of times. V usage is TRBV11-2 and J usage is TRBJ2-5; D is unclear. The CDR3 consists of 13 residues. Germline loops: CDR1 SGHAT, CDR2 FQNNGV. The ends were cut back, 6 bases at V and 2 bases at J, with 10 bases in the middle. CDR3 loop: CASSPVNQETQYF. The CDR3 region has the DNA TGTGCCAGCAGTCCTGTTAATCAAGAGACCCAGTACTTC.

As concerns this clone: Since a far larger clone is one base different, this is likely a read error. The chain combines TRBV4-2 with TRBJ2-5; 12 bases match TRBD1. CDR1 is LGHNA and CDR2 is YNFKEQ in the germline V gene. With 4 bases clipped from V and 5 bases from J, the junction kept 5 bases outside the gene matches. This CDR3 comprises 15 residues. CDR3 sequence reads: CASSPRDRGQETQYF. The CDR3 DNA sequence: TGTGCCAGCAGCCCGCGGGACAGGGGGCAGGAGACCCAGTACTTC.

This clone showed up just a few times. This chain uses TRBV11-2 with TRBJ1-3; D remains unclear. Trimming pared 2 bases from V and 2 bases from J, leaving 13 bases between. Looked up from germline, CDR1 is SGHAT and CDR2 is FQNNGV. The CDR3 extends over 16 amino acids. CDR3 amino acids: CASSLWRDPPGNTIYF. DNA of the CDR3: TGTGCCAGCAGCTTATGGAGGGATCCCCCTGGAAACACCATATATTTT.

The rearrangement joins TRBV29-1 to TRBJ2-3; 11 bases fit TRBD2. The CDR3 consists of 15 residues. Losses at the gene ends were 0 bases for V and 5 bases for J; bases not matched to a gene: 4. Germline V gene sequence: CDR1 SQVTM, CDR2 ANQGSEA. The CDR3 nucleotides are TGCAGCGTTGAAGAACTAGCGGGGGTCCAAGATACGCAGTATTTT. As protein: CSVEELAGVQDTQYF.

This clone appeared a few times. The chain joins TRBV12-5 to TRBJ2-2, with D unclear. Germline lookup yields CDR1 LGHNT and CDR2 FRNRAP. CDR3 length equals 16 residues. V was clipped by 0 bases and J by 6 bases, with 14 bases between them. The CDR3 loop reads CASGLVLQSFAGELFF. For the CDR3, the DNA is TGTGCTAGTGGTTTGGTACTACAGAGCTTCGCCGGGGAGCTGTTTTTT.

The genes are TRBV29-1 and TRBJ1-4; D ambiguous. The ends were cut back, 4 bases at V and 10 bases at J, with 10 bases in the middle. Germline-derived CDR1 and CDR2 are SQVTM and ANQGSEA. The CDR3 loop spans 11 amino acids. The CDR3 DNA is TGCAGCGTTGTTACAGCGACAAAACTGTTTTTT. Protein: CSVVTATKLFF.

There are a few counts of this clone. The chain carries TRBV5-6 and TRBJ2-3; D gene ambiguous. Germline CDR1 and CDR2: SGHDT and YYEEEE. There are 15 residues in the CDR3. V gave up 1 base and J gave up 2 bases, with 11 bases separating them. The CDR3 protein is CASSLRVGFTDTQYF. CDR3 nucleotides: TGTGCCAGCAGCTTGAGAGTAGGATTCACAGATACGCAGTATTTT.

V gene TRBV29-1 combines with J gene TRBJ1-3; D is possibly TRBD1 (5 bases). V lost 0 bases, J lost 4 bases, and 16 bases lay in between. Germline CDR1 is SQVTM and CDR2 is ANQGSEA. CDR3 size: 16 residues. The chain's CDR3 is CSVEDRDPKAGNTIYF. The CDR3 region has the DNA TGCAGCGTTGAAGACCGGGACCCCAAAGCGGGAAACACCATATATTTT.

This clone turned up a few times. The chain links TRBV30 to TRBJ1-1; D call uncertain. Trimming pared 2 bases from V and 2 bases from J, leaving 6 bases between. Germline-derived CDR1 and CDR2 are GTSNPN and SVGIG (reference sequence). The CDR3 is made up of 12 amino acids. CDR3: CAWSPLNTEAFF. As DNA, the CDR3 is TGTGCCTGGAGTCCGCTTAACACTGAAGCTTTCTTT. Filled out from reference TRBV30 and TRBJ1-1, the complete variable domain reads SQTIHQWPATLVQPVGSPLSLECTVEGTSNPNLYWYRQAAGRGLQLLFYSVGIGQISSEVPQNLSASRPQDRQFILSSKKLLLSDSGFYLCAWSPLNTEAFFGQGTRLTVV.

The chain joins TRBV4-1 to TRBJ1-1, with TRBD1 as a possible D gene (6 bases). CDR1 and CDR2 from the germline V gene are MGHRA and YSYEKL. The CDR3 runs to 16 residues. V lost 4 bases, J lost 5 bases, and 20 bases lay in between. The CDR3 DNA follows: TGCGCCAGCAGCCTTTCCCCGGCAGGGGCAAGGACTGAAGCTTTCTTT. Protein sequence: CASSLSPAGARTEAFF.

This clone was seen more than once but under ten times. The V call is TRBV5-1, the J call TRBJ2-3, with D tentatively TRBD1 (6 bases). V was trimmed by 0 bases and J by 6 bases, leaving 14 bases between them. The CDR3 totals 15 residues. CDR1 is SGHRS and CDR2 is YFSETQ in the germline V gene. CDR3 in amino acids: CASSLEWGRADTQYF. In DNA, the CDR3 is TGCGCCAGCAGCTTGGAGTGGGGGCGCGCGGATACGCAGTATTTT. Looking up the rest from reference TRBV5-1 and TRBJ2-3 gives the full variable domain: KAGVTQTPRYLIKTRGQQVTLSCSPISGHRSVSWYQQTPGQGLQFLFEYFSETQRNKGNFPGRFSGRQFSNSRSEMNVSTLELGDSALYLCASSLEWGRADTQYFGPGTRLTVL.

This clone was found a few times. This sequence joins TRBV10-3 and TRBJ1-2; 8 bases agree with TRBD1. The trim removed 6 bases at V and 4 bases at J, leaving 4 bases unmatched. This CDR3 is 13 amino acids long. The germline gives CDR1 ENHRY, CDR2 SYGVKD. Here the CDR3 reads CAIRDRDGYGYTF. The CDR3 DNA sequence: TGTGCCATCAGGGACAGGGATGGCTATGGCTACACCTTC.

This chain connects TRBV29-1 to TRBJ2-3; the D call may be TRBD1 or TRBD2 (6 bases each). In germline, CDR1 is SQVTM, CDR2 ANQGSEA. Trimming shortened V by 5 bases and J by 0 bases, and 15 bases separated the two germline ends. The CDR3 spans 15 residues. CDR3 DNA sequence: TGCAGCGTTACCGGGGGCGAGCAGAGCACAGATACGCAGTATTTT. Amino acid sequence: CSVTGGEQSTDTQYF.

This chain links TRBV7-2 with TRBJ2-1; D not certain. The CDR3 is 11 amino acids. The V gene lost 5 bases and the J gene lost 10 bases, with 9 bases spanning the gap. CDR1 is SGHTA, CDR2 FQGNSA, per germline. CDR3 in DNA: TGTGCCAGCAGCCTGGGCGCGGAGCAGTTCTTC. The encoded protein is CASSLGAEQFF.

The V and J genes are TRBV5-4 and TRBJ2-3; D is undetermined. Germline V gene data show CDR1 as SGHNT and CDR2 as YYREEE (reference sequence). The V end was cut by 0 bases, the J end by 2 bases, with 7 bases between. This CDR3 has 14 amino acids. The CDR3 protein is CASSLGPTTDTQYF. The DNA for the CDR3 is TGTGCCAGCAGCTTGGGCCCTACCACAGATACGCAGTATTTT.

The chain joins TRBV20-1 to TRBJ2-7; TRBD2 is a possible D gene (6 bases). Trimming left V 6 bases short and J 3 bases short, with 9 bases between. CDR1 is DFQATT, CDR2 SNEGSKA, per germline (reference sequence). The CDR3 spans 11 residues. The CDR3 DNA is TGCAGTGCCAAGGGAGGCTACGAGCAGTACTTC. This sequence encodes CSAKGGYEQYF.

The chain links TRBV4-1 to TRBJ1-5; D is unresolved. This CDR3 contains 13 residues. CDR1 is MGHRA, CDR2 YSYEKL, per germline. With 1 base removed from V and 7 bases from J, the gap between germline ends came to 8 bases. This CDR3 is CASSQGTDQPQHF. Here the CDR3 DNA reads TGCGCCAGCAGCCAAGGGACGGACCAGCCCCAGCATTTT.

The CDR3 nucleotides are TGCAGCGTTGAGGTCCGGGACAGGGGGAGTGAAAAACTGTTTTTT. Its translation: CSVEVRDRGSEKLFF. The V call is TRBV29-1, the J call TRBJ1-4, with TRBD1 matching 11 bases. The CDR3 spans 15 residues. Germline V gene sequence: CDR1 SQVTM, CDR2 ANQGSEA. Trimming cost V 3 bases and J 7 bases; bases outside gene matches: 7.

The chain couples TRBV30 to TRBJ2-1; 8 bases agree with TRBD2. The CDR3 consists of 15 residues. Germline V gene sequence: CDR1 GTSNPN, CDR2 SVGIG (reference sequence). The trim removed 3 bases at V and 2 bases at J, leaving 6 bases unmatched. The CDR3 region is CAWRPLRGAYNEQFF. The CDR3 DNA is TGTGCCTGGAGACCCCTGCGGGGGGCCTACAATGAGCAGTTCTTC.

This clone occurred a few times. The rearrangement joins TRBV4-2 to TRBJ1-5; D gene ambiguous. With 1 base removed from V and 7 bases from J, the gap between germline ends came to 17 bases. The CDR3 length is 16 residues. The V gene's germline CDR1 is LGHNA and CDR2 YNFKEQ. The CDR3 reads CASSQGGDGNVQPQHF. The CDR3 coding sequence is TGTGCCAGCAGCCAAGGGGGAGATGGTAACGTCCAGCCCCAGCATTTT.

The chain has TRBV4-1 and TRBJ2-7, with TRBD2 identical over 8 bases. J lost 0 bases, V lost 2 bases, and 6 bases had no gene match. CDR1 is MGHRA and CDR2 is YSYEKL in the germline V gene. The CDR3 contains 16 residues. The CDR3 loop reads CASSQRPGGFSYEQYF. The DNA for the CDR3 is TGCGCCAGCAGCCAAAGGCCGGGAGGGTTCTCCTACGAGCAGTACTTC.